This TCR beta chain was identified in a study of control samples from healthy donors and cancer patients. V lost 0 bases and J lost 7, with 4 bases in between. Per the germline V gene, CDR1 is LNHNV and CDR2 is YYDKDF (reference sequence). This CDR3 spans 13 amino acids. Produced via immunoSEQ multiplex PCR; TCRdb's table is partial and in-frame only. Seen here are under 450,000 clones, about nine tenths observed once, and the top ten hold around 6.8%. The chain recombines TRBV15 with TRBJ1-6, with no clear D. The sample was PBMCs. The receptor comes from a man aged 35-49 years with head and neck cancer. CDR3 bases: TGTGCCACCAGCAGAGAGGACAATTCACCCCTCCACTTT. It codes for CATSREDNSPLHF.